A single sample gave rise to the 31 T cell receptor beta chains below, sequenced in a study of early T cells in non-severe SARS-CoV-2 infection. One entry per CDR3 protein, called by TCRdb with MiXCR from the 5' RACE reads. The sample has some 38,000 distinct CDR3 sequences, about 3.9% seen once. Sequencing was carried out using whole blood. The receptors originated from an adult who was a healthcare worker with PCR-confirmed SARS-CoV-2 infection or an uninfected control (not recorded which).

A word on this clonotype: It may be a read error: a sequence one base away is much more abundant. V and J are TRBV27 and TRBJ1-1, with unresolved D. The CDR3 length is 12 residues. V was cut by 8 bases and J by 0 bases, with 7 bases left in between. The germline V gene has CDR1 MNHEY and CDR2 SMNVEV (reference sequence). CDR3 nucleotides: TGTGCCAGCGGAAGACTGAACACTGAAGCTTTCTTT. This codes for CASGRLNTEAFF.

In its sample, this clonotype was seen many times. This chain uses TRBV6-1 with TRBJ2-7; D may be TRBD1 (6 bases). Germline CDR1 MNHNS, CDR2 SASEGT. The CDR3 extends over 15 amino acids. The V end was cut by 2 bases, the J end by 2 bases, with 13 bases between. The CDR3 DNA is TGTGCCAGCAGTGAAATTTGGACAGCCCCCTACGAGCAGTACTTC. Translation: CASSEIWTAPYEQYF.

This clonotype was detected many times. The chain links TRBV5-5 to TRBJ1-4, with 7 nucleotides matching TRBD1. There are 14 residues in the CDR3. V was clipped by 1 base and J by 4 bases; unmatched bases: 1. Germline V CDR1 and CDR2: SGHKS, YYEKEE (reference sequence). CDR3: CASSLWDSNEKLFF. The DNA for the CDR3 is TGTGCCAGCAGCTTGTGGGACAGTAATGAAAAACTGTTTTTT. The full variable domain, with the rest looked up from reference TRBV5-5 and TRBJ1-4, is DAGVTQSPTHLIKTRGQQVTLRCSPISGHKSVSWYQQVLGQGPQFIFQYYEKEERGRGNFPDRFSARQFPNYSSELNVNALLLGDSALYLCASSLWDSNEKLFFGSGTQLSVL.

The chain employs TRBV21-1 and TRBJ2-7. TRBV21-1 is marked as a pseudogene. This CDR3 is built from 12 residues. CDR3 nucleotides: TGTGCCAGCAGCAATTATCCCTACGAGCAGTACTTC. It specifies CASSNYPYEQYF.

At least ten counts were recorded for this clonotype. The chain is built from TRBV24-1 and TRBJ2-7; 9 bases match TRBD1. Trimming removed 3 bases from V and 5 bases from J; junction bases left unmatched: 10. This CDR3 is 16 amino acids long. Germline-derived CDR1 and CDR2 are KGHDR and SFDVKD. The CDR3 DNA reads as TGTGCCACCAGTGATGCCGGGACAGGGAGGAACCACGAGCAGTACTTC. Its translation is CATSDAGTGRNHEQYF.

This clonotype was observed at least ten times. This rearrangement joins TRBV6-5 to TRBJ2-3; maybe TRBD2 (5 bases). Germline CDR1 and CDR2: MNHEY and SVGAGI. There are 15 residues in the CDR3. The V end was cut by 5 bases, the J end by 5 bases, with 17 bases between. CDR3 sequence: CASSRGLSILDTQYF. The CDR3 DNA is TGTGCCAGCAGTCGCGGACTTAGCATACTAGATACGCAGTATTTT.

The chain uses TRBV20-1 and TRBJ2-3; D gene uncertain. The germline V gene has CDR1 DFQATT and CDR2 SNEGSKA (reference sequence). The V gene lost 0 bases and the J gene lost 11 bases, with 9 bases spanning the gap. The CDR3 has 11 residues. CDR3 sequence: CSARDGWMQYF. The CDR3 nucleotides read TGCAGTGCTAGAGATGGATGGATGCAGTATTTT.

This clonotype was seen only a few times. V usage is TRBV7-9 and J usage is TRBJ2-3, with 10 nucleotides matching TRBD1. The CDR3 spans 15 residues. V was pared by 4 bases and J by 4 bases, with 5 bases of the junction left unmatched. Germline values: CDR1 SEHNR, CDR2 FQNEAQ (reference sequence). This chain's CDR3 is CASSYGTGESDTQYF. As DNA, the CDR3 is TGTGCCAGCAGCTACGGGACAGGGGAGTCAGATACGCAGTATTTT.

Ten or more counts support this clonotype. This chain links TRBV4-2 with TRBJ1-2; no definite D call. From germline, CDR1 is LGHNA and CDR2 YNFKEQ. The CDR3 contains 15 residues. V was trimmed by 2 bases and J by 4 bases, leaving 14 bases between them. The chain's CDR3 is CASSQSQAEGYGYTF. Written as DNA, the CDR3 is TGTGCCAGCAGCCAAAGTCAGGCCGAAGGCTATGGCTACACCTTC.

This clonotype has ten or more counts. The chain employs TRBV29-1 and TRBJ1-1; D possibly corresponds to TRBD1 (6 bases). The CDR3 loop spans 16 amino acids. The V gene's germline CDR1 is SQVTM and CDR2 ANQGSEA. V shed 4 bases and J shed 0 bases, with 18 bases lying between them. CDR3 protein: CSVVDRSYFMNTEAFF. The CDR3 nucleotides are TGCAGCGTTGTTGACAGGAGTTATTTCATGAACACTGAAGCTTTCTTT.

This clonotype came up a few times. The rearrangement joins TRBV12-3 or TRBV12-4 to TRBJ1-2; D is perhaps TRBD1 (5 bases). Deletions cut 5 bases from V and 1 base from J, with 17 bases between. The CDR3 consists of 16 residues. CDR3 sequence (DNA): TGTGCCAGCAGTGGGGTTTTGGGGGTACTTAACTATGGCTACACCTTC. Translation gives CASSGVLGVLNYGYTF.

This clonotype was recorded many times. This chain uses TRBV7-3 with TRBJ2-7; D might be TRBD1 (5 bases). CDR1 is SGHTA, CDR2 FQGTGA, per germline. Trimming cost V 3 bases and J 2 bases, with 14 bases left between them. The CDR3 extends over 15 amino acids. The DNA of the CDR3 is TGTGCCAGCAGCTTTCAGGGCGGCCCTACCTACGAGCAGTACTTC. It codes for CASSFQGGPTYEQYF.

At least ten counts were recorded for this clonotype. The chain uses TRBV11-2 and TRBJ2-3; D is unclear. Germline V lookup: CDR1 SGHAT, CDR2 FQNNGV. The CDR3 sequence is 18 residues long. The V gene lost 2 bases and the J gene lost 0 bases, with 18 bases spanning the gap. DNA of the CDR3: TGTGCCAGCAGCTTAACGCCCCCTCGAGCCTCTAGCACAGATACGCAGTATTTT. This codes for CASSLTPPRASSTDTQYF.

This clonotype was counted between two and nine times. The chain employs TRBV19 and TRBJ2-1, with 10 bases lining up with TRBD2. There are 16 residues in the CDR3. The germline CDR1 and CDR2 sequences are LNHDA and SQIVND (reference sequence). The ends lost 4 bases at V and 3 bases at J; junction bases unmatched: 6. The CDR3 sequence: CASSSKRTSGYNEQFF. For the CDR3, the DNA is TGTGCCAGTAGTAGCAAAAGGACTAGCGGCTACAATGAGCAGTTCTTC.

In this sample, this clonotype turned up a few times. The chain is built from TRBV12-3 or TRBV12-4 and TRBJ2-1; TRBD2 is a possible D gene (7 bases). The CDR3 runs to 14 residues. Trimming shortened V by 5 bases and J by 7 bases, and 15 bases separated the two germline ends. CDR3: CASSRDRGGNEQFF. The CDR3 DNA sequence: TGTGCCAGCAGTCGAGATAGGGGGGGGAATGAGCAGTTCTTC.

This clonotype was recorded at least ten times. The rearrangement links TRBV7-9 to TRBJ1-1; no definite D call. Germline V lookup: CDR1 SEHNR, CDR2 FQNEAQ (reference sequence). The length of the CDR3 is 13 residues. V was cut by 5 bases and J by 0 bases, with 7 bases left in between. The CDR3 loop reads CASSPHMNTEAFF. The CDR3 DNA reads TGTGCCAGCAGCCCCCACATGAACACTGAAGCTTTCTTT.

This clonotype was seen repeatedly, ten times or more. The V gene is TRBV28, the J gene TRBJ2-7; 7 nucleotides line up with TRBD1. There are 16 residues in the CDR3. V dropped 2 bases and J dropped 3; count of bases not matched to a gene: 10. CDR1 and CDR2 from the germline V gene are MDHEN and SYDVKM. In DNA, the CDR3 is TGTGCCAGCAGTTTACTTCAGACAGGGAGTAACTACGAGCAGTACTTC. Its translation: CASSLLQTGSNYEQYF.

This clonotype was found many times. V is TRBV30 and J is TRBJ1-3; 7 bases agree with TRBD1. From germline, CDR1 is GTSNPN and CDR2 SVGIG (reference sequence). The length of the CDR3 is 14 residues. Germline trimming cut 1 base from V and 4 bases from J; bases unmatched to any gene: 4. CDR3 nucleotide sequence: TGTGCCTGGAGTGCGCCAGGGGGGGGAAACACCATATATTTT. Its translation is CAWSAPGGGNTIYF.

There are a few counts of this clonotype. In nucleotides, the CDR3 is TGTGCCAGCAGCGAACGGACAGGGGATTACAATGAGCAGTTCTTC. As protein: CASSERTGDYNEQFF. V usage is TRBV6-4 and J usage is TRBJ2-1, with 9 bases that match TRBD1. CDR3 length: 15 amino acids. The V segment lost 6 bases and the J segment 4 bases; nucleotides outside the gene matches: 7. The germline V gene encodes CDR1 MRHNA and CDR2 SNTAGT.

This clonotype was found many times. The rearrangement uses TRBV12-3 or TRBV12-4 and TRBJ2-2, with 7 nucleotides matching TRBD1. V lost 2 bases to trimming and J lost 4 bases; unmatched junction nucleotides: 4. CDR3 length equals 15 residues. CDR3 DNA sequence: TGTGCCAGCAGTTTAAGGGCAGGGGGCACCGGGGAGCTGTTTTTT. Amino acids: CASSLRAGGTGELFF.

This clonotype occurred many times. The V call is TRBV7-3, the J call TRBJ2-3; D is perhaps TRBD2 (6 bases). V dropped 6 bases and J dropped 1 base, with 29 bases sitting between them. The CDR3 consists of 20 residues. Germline V gives CDR1 SGHTA, CDR2 FQGTGA. CDR3 in DNA: TGTGCCAGCAGTTCCCCTGACTGGCAGCGGGCCTTGAGACGCACAGATACGCAGTATTTT. Encoded protein: CASSSPDWQRALRRTDTQYF.

This clonotype was picked up many times. The gene calls are TRBV27 and TRBJ2-1; D not resolved. The CDR3 runs to 13 residues. V was pared by 4 bases and J by 8 bases, with 12 bases between. Germline lookup yields CDR1 MNHEY and CDR2 SMNVEV (reference sequence). CDR3: CASSYGRTDEQFF. CDR3 DNA: TGTGCCAGCAGTTACGGACGGACGGATGAGCAGTTCTTC.

Ten or more counts support this clonotype. The chain uses TRBV6-5 and TRBJ2-1, with TRBD2 matching over 11 bases. This CDR3 contains 15 residues. Trimming cost V 6 bases and J 4 bases; bases outside gene matches: 5. In germline, CDR1 is MNHEY, CDR2 SVGAGI. The CDR3 DNA is TGTGCCAGCAGGCATAGCGGGGGGGTTTACAATGAGCAGTTCTTC. Translation: CASRHSGGVYNEQFF.

The sample holds a few counts of this clonotype. This chain joins TRBV7-2 and TRBJ1-1; D gene uncertain. CDR1 and CDR2 from the germline V gene are SGHTA and FQGNSA. The ends were cut back, 2 bases at V and 5 bases at J, with 3 bases in the middle. The CDR3 consists of 11 residues. The CDR3 region is CASSLRTEAFF. CDR3 coding DNA: TGTGCCAGCAGCTTAAGGACTGAAGCTTTCTTT.

There are many counts of this clonotype. The chain combines TRBV10-3 with TRBJ1-6; possibly TRBD1 for D (5 bases). CDR1 is ENHRY, CDR2 SYGVKD, per germline. The CDR3 totals 14 residues. With 7 bases removed from V and 4 bases from J, the gap between germline ends came to 11 bases. The CDR3 sequence: CAIKGTDYNSPLHF. The CDR3 region has the DNA TGTGCCATCAAGGGGACGGATTATAATTCACCCCTCCACTTT.

This clonotype was recorded at least ten times. The V call is TRBV20-1, the J call TRBJ2-3, with unresolved D. Trimming removed 6 bases at V and 0 bases at J, with 16 bases between. The CDR3 runs 15 residues. CDR1 is DFQATT and CDR2 is SNEGSKA in the germline V gene (reference sequence). CDR3 residues: CSARIGVSSTDTQYF. DNA of the CDR3: TGCAGTGCGAGAATTGGGGTTTCTAGCACAGATACGCAGTATTTT.

This clonotype was recorded at least ten times. CDR3 nucleotide sequence: TGTGCCATCAGTGAGTCGGTGGGTAGCGGGACCTCCTACAATGAGCAGTTCTTC. Amino acid sequence: CAISESVGSGTSYNEQFF. The chain links TRBV10-3 to TRBJ2-1, with TRBD2 identical over 8 bases. With 0 bases clipped from V and 0 bases from J, the junction kept 7 bases outside the gene matches. Germline V gene sequence: CDR1 ENHRY, CDR2 SYGVKD. The CDR3 runs 18 residues.

This clonotype was recorded many times. This rearrangement joins TRBV20-1 to TRBJ2-3, with 9 bases lining up with TRBD2. V gave up 4 bases and J gave up 10 bases; unmatched junction bases: 12. CDR1 is DFQATT and CDR2 is SNEGSKA in the germline V gene (reference sequence). The CDR3 contains 14 residues. For the CDR3, the DNA is TGCAGTGCTAAACTGGTAGCGGGAGTTTATGCGCAGTATTTT. Translation gives CSAKLVAGVYAQYF.

The chain carries TRBV12-3 or TRBV12-4 and TRBJ2-2; no clear D. The CDR3 runs to 15 residues. V gave up 1 base and J gave up 3 bases, with 9 bases separating them. The DNA for the CDR3 is TGTGCCAGCAGTTTAGTTCTGGTGGACACCGGGGAGCTGTTTTTT. Translating gives CASSLVLVDTGELFF.

This clonotype has more than one count but fewer than ten. The V call is TRBV7-2, the J call TRBJ2-7; D remains ambiguous. Germline V CDR1 and CDR2: SGHTA, FQGNSA. Deletions cut 5 bases from V and 2 bases from J, with 13 bases between. This CDR3 is built from 14 residues. The CDR3 sequence is CASSPRWQAYEQYF. The CDR3 nucleotides read TGTGCCAGCAGCCCACGTTGGCAAGCCTACGAGCAGTACTTC.

CDR3 nucleotides: TGTGCCAGCAGGAGGTACTCTGAAGCTTTCTTT. Encoded protein: CASRRYSEAFF. J is TRBJ1-1 and V is TRBV7-2; D not resolved. V dropped 6 bases and J dropped 6 bases, with 8 bases sitting between them. CDR3 length: 11 amino acids. Germline values: CDR1 SGHTA, CDR2 FQGNSA. Combining the CDR3 with reference TRBV7-2 and TRBJ1-1 gives the whole variable domain GAGVSQSPSNKVTEKGKDVELRCDPISGHTALYWYRQSLGQGLEFLIYFQGNSAPDKSGLPSDRFSAERTGGSVSTLTIQRTQQEDSAVYLCASRRYSEAFFGQGTRLTVV.